Listed below are T cell receptor beta chains from one sample, sequenced in a study of response to subunit inactivated influenza vaccine. TCRdb processed the RT-PCR reads anew with MiXCR; each CDR3 protein has one entry. Of more than 200,000 distinct CDR3 sequences listed, 10% to 15% are singletons. Source: non-naive T cells sorted from PBMCs, taken 14 days before vaccination. All receptors derive from a man in his forties or fifties who received an inactivated influenza vaccine. The CDR3 runs from the conserved cysteine through the conserved F or W. Each record gives: J gene, V gene, CDR3 length, D gene, clone size, CDR3 protein, CDR3 DNA. D genes are given only for firm matches. Size values are once, few and many counts, or a class for expanded clones, and some rows have none.

>TRBJ2-4|TRBV15|15|-|few
CATSRDRIAKNIQYF
TGTGCCACCAGCAGAGATAGGATAGCCAAAAACATTCAGTACTTC
>TRBJ2-5|TRBV20-1|14|-|-
CSASFAGGGETQYF
TGCAGTGCTAGTTTCGCAGGGGGGGGTGAGACCCAGTACTTC
>TRBJ1-5|TRBV29-1|14|-|-
CSVGGASGNQPQHF
TGCAGCGTTGGAGGGGCATCAGGCAATCAGCCCCAGCATTTT
>TRBJ2-7|TRBV6-2/TRBV6-3|15|-|-
CASSSPARGSGEQYF
TGTGCCAGCAGTTCCCCCGCCCGGGGTTCAGGCGAGCAGTACTTC
>TRBJ1-2|TRBV5-1|15|TRBD1|few
CASKSVQGAMNGYTF
TGCGCCAGCAAGTCTGTGCAGGGGGCTATGAATGGCTACACCTTC
>TRBJ2-7|TRBV6-1|15|TRBD1|-
CASSEPGQGNYEQYF
TGTGCCAGCAGCGAACCGGGACAGGGTAACTACGAGCAGTACTTC
>TRBJ1-2|TRBV12-3/TRBV12-4|13|-|-
CASSPLANYGYTF
TGTGCCAGCAGCCCCCTAGCTAACTATGGCTACACCTTC
>TRBJ2-7|TRBV29-1|12|TRBD1|-
CSVVRGPHEQYF
TGCAGCGTTGTCAGGGGGCCTCACGAGCAGTACTTC
>TRBJ2-7|TRBV20-1|14|TRBD2|few
CSAWKLAGSYEQYF
TGCAGTGCTTGGAAACTAGCGGGGAGCTACGAGCAGTACTTC
>TRBJ2-7|TRBV7-9|11|-|few
CASGRTYEQYF
TGTGCCAGTGGTCGGACCTACGAGCAGTACTTC
>TRBJ2-2|TRBV7-3|14|-|-
CASSTGPSSGELFF
TGTGCCAGCAGCACGGGTCCTTCATCCGGGGAGCTGTTTTTT
>TRBJ2-1|TRBV19|13|-|many
CASSIGQNNEQFF
TGTGCCAGTAGTATAGGTCAGAACAATGAGCAGTTCTTC
>TRBJ2-7|TRBV28|15|-|few
CASSLSGGGRGEQYF
TGTGCCAGCAGTTTATCCGGAGGGGGCCGAGGGGAGCAGTACTTC
>TRBJ2-4|TRBV20-1|11|-|-
CSVPGLNIQYF
TGCAGTGTTCCGGGTCTAAACATTCAGTACTTC
>TRBJ2-2|TRBV7-9|14|TRBD1|few
CASSHGTVAGELFF
TGTGCCAGCAGCCACGGGACAGTGGCCGGGGAGCTGTTTTTT
>TRBJ2-1|TRBV4-1|15|TRBD1|-
CASSPAGTGVGEQFF
TGCGCCAGCAGCCCAGCCGGGACAGGGGTCGGTGAGCAGTTCTTC
>TRBJ2-1|TRBV7-7|14|-|many
CASSPLGSYNEQFF
TGTGCTAGCAGCCCCCTCGGCTCCTACAATGAGCAGTTCTTC
>TRBJ2-2|TRBV4-3|15|-|few
CASSQDVGSPGELFF
TGCGCCAGCAGCCAAGACGTTGGCTCCCCCGGGGAGCTGTTTTTT
>TRBJ2-2|TRBV11-1|18|-|few
CASSALRTTKGYTGELFF
TGTGCCAGCAGCGCCCTAAGGACAACCAAGGGGTACACCGGGGAGCTGTTTTTT
>TRBJ2-5|TRBV4-3|13|-|-
CASSQEARGTQYF
TGCGCCAGCAGCCAAGAGGCCAGGGGGACCCAGTACTTC
>TRBJ2-7|TRBV11-2|15|TRBD2|few
CASSLTSASSYEQYF
TGTGCCAGCAGCTTAACTAGCGCCAGCTCCTACGAGCAGTACTTC
>TRBJ2-1|TRBV20-1|18|-|few
CSARLGGTGRSSYNEQFF
TGCAGTGCTAGATTGGGAGGGACAGGACGCAGCTCCTACAATGAGCAGTTCTTC
>TRBJ2-7|TRBV7-2|15|TRBD2|few
CASSRGREESYEQYF
TGTGCCAGCAGCCGAGGGCGGGAGGAGTCCTACGAGCAGTACTTC
>TRBJ1-1|TRBV12-3/TRBV12-4|16|TRBD1|-
CASIFKGARGATEAFF
TGTGCCAGCATCTTTAAGGGGGCTCGGGGGGCAACTGAAGCTTTCTTT
>TRBJ1-1|TRBV6-6|12|-|-
CASSYSGDGAFF
TGTGCCAGCAGTTACTCCGGGGACGGAGCTTTCTTT
>TRBJ2-7|TRBV15|13|-|many
CATSRDFTYEQYF
TGTGCCACCAGCAGAGATTTTACCTACGAGCAGTACTTC
>TRBJ2-7|TRBV20-1|13|-|few
CSARAHGTYEQYF
TGCAGTGCTAGAGCCCACGGAACCTACGAGCAGTACTTC
>TRBJ2-5|TRBV6-1|14|TRBD2|few
CASSPRSGGGTQYF
TGTGCCAGCAGTCCCCGGAGCGGGGGGGGGACCCAGTACTTC
>TRBJ1-6|TRBV2|16|-|-
CASSAQGISYNSPLHF
TGTGCCAGCAGCGCTCAGGGGATCTCCTATAATTCACCCCTCCACTTT
>TRBJ1-6|TRBV7-9|14|TRBD1|-
CASSMGTANSPLHF
TGTGCCAGCAGCATGGGGACAGCGAATTCACCCCTCCACTTT
>TRBJ1-1|TRBV7-9|15|-|few
CASSPKTRLNTEAFF
TGTGCCAGCAGCCCAAAGACAAGACTGAACACTGAAGCTTTCTTT
>TRBJ2-3|TRBV7-7|13|-|few
CASSAGYTDTQYF
TGTGCTAGCAGCGCAGGCTACACAGATACGCAGTATTTT
>TRBJ1-4|TRBV28|12|TRBD1|few
CASSLKGQGEFF
TGTGCCAGCAGTTTGAAGGGACAGGGGGAGTTTTTT
>TRBJ2-2|TRBV28|15|TRBD1|-
CASSSGTGRTGELFF
TGTGCCAGCAGTTCCGGGACAGGGAGAACCGGGGAGCTGTTTTTT
>TRBJ1-5|TRBV5-5|14|-|-
CASSFSVGVQPQHF
TGTGCCAGCAGCTTTAGCGTGGGTGTCCAGCCCCAGCATTTT
>TRBJ2-7|TRBV20-1|20|TRBD2|few
CSARVAGGRLLLAGGREQYF
TGCAGTGCTAGAGTGGCAGGGGGACGATTACTTCTAGCGGGAGGCAGAGAGCAGTACTTC
>TRBJ1-1|TRBV28|13|-|few
CASSLNRVTEAFF
TGTGCCAGCAGTCTAAACAGGGTCACTGAAGCTTTCTTT
>TRBJ2-7|TRBV18|13|-|-
CASSPHVTDEQYF
TGTGCCAGCTCACCACATGTCACAGACGAGCAGTACTTC
>TRBJ2-3|TRBV3-1|12|-|-
CASSQGGPRQYF
TGTGCCAGCAGCCAGGGGGGCCCTAGGCAGTATTTT
>TRBJ2-7|TRBV20-1|12|-|few
CSARLDSRPQYF
TGCAGTGCTAGGTTGGACAGCCGGCCGCAGTACTTC
>TRBJ2-3|TRBV28|17|TRBD2|-
CASSLRLAGERKDTQYF
TGTGCCAGCAGTTTAAGACTAGCGGGAGAGAGGAAGGATACGCAGTATTTT
>TRBJ2-2|TRBV5-1|15|-|many
CASSLVQGQGGELFF
TGCGCCAGCAGCTTGGTCCAGGGGCAAGGCGGGGAGCTGTTTTTT
>TRBJ1-4|TRBV5-1|14|-|few
CASSSGRLDEKLFF
TGCGCCAGCAGCTCGGGACGGCTAGATGAAAAACTGTTTTTT
>TRBJ2-3|TRBV29-1|15|-|-
CSVEARDSGTDTQYF
TGCAGCGTTGAAGCCCGTGATAGCGGCACAGATACGCAGTATTTT
>TRBJ2-5|TRBV5-1|15|-|many
CASSLQPAQQETQYF
TGCGCCAGCAGCTTGCAACCGGCTCAACAAGAGACCCAGTACTTC
>TRBJ1-5|TRBV7-9|16|-|many
CASSLAIATGDQPQHF
TGTGCCAGCAGCTTAGCGATAGCCACGGGAGACCAGCCCCAGCATTTT
>TRBJ2-1|TRBV4-2|22|TRBD2|many
CASSPKWGPGGTSGTSYNEQFF
TGTGCCAGCAGCCCAAAGTGGGGGCCTGGGGGGACTAGCGGTACTTCCTACAATGAGCAGTTCTTC
>TRBJ2-3|TRBV29-1|12|-|-
CSVGYNTDTQYF
TGCAGCGTTGGATACAACACAGATACGCAGTATTTT
>TRBJ1-6|TRBV4-3|13|-|few
CASSQDGNSPLHF
TGCGCCAGCAGCCAGGACGGAAATTCACCCCTCCACTTT
>TRBJ2-3|TRBV5-6|13|-|many
CASSLEPTDTQYF
TGTGCCAGCAGCTTGGAACCCACAGATACGCAGTATTTT
>TRBJ2-3|TRBV10-3|14|-|many
CAISESSGQDTQYF
TGTGCCATCAGTGAGTCGTCAGGGCAAGATACGCAGTATTTT
>TRBJ2-3|TRBV5-1|15|-|-
CASSYGSRGTDTQYF
TGCGCCAGCAGCTACGGGAGCAGAGGGACAGATACGCAGTATTTT
>TRBJ2-6|TRBV9|17|TRBD1|-
CASSVGTVNSGANVLTF
TGTGCCAGCAGCGTGGGGACAGTAAACTCTGGGGCCAACGTCCTGACTTTC